These T cell receptor beta chains were read from a single sample in a study of siplizumab effects on memory and regulatory T cells. Sequencing used immunoSEQ multiplex PCR; TCRdb keeps in-frame clones, though not all of them. The sample has 95,000 to 130,000 clones, roughly 94% seen once. The sequenced material came from non-Treg CD4+ T cells sorted from blood. Every receptor here comes from a human donor in good health. Both conserved end residues are part of each CDR3. D genes are given only for firm matches. Size is stated for part of the rows, as once, few or many counts, or as a class when the clone is expanded.

d_call	clone_size	v_call	j_call	cdr3_aa	cdr3_nt
TRBD1	.	TRBV5-1	TRBJ1-3	CASSLSPPGQGAQNIYF	TGCGCCAGCAGCTTGTCCCCTCCGGGACAGGGGGCGCAGAACATATATTTT
TRBD1	.	TRBV4-1	TRBJ2-7	CASSHGGGQGIYEQYF	TGCGCCAGCAGCCACGGAGGAGGACAGGGAATCTACGAGCAGTACTTC
.	.	TRBV5-1	TRBJ2-2	CASSPDTNTGELFF	TGCGCCAGCAGCCCAGACACGAACACCGGGGAGCTGTTTTTT
.	once	TRBV7-2	TRBJ2-1	CASSLMGGYNEQFF	TGTGCCAGCAGCTTAATGGGGGGCTACAATGAGCAGTTCTTC
TRBD1	.	TRBV7-9	TRBJ2-3	CASSLMGQGATDTQYF	TGTGCCAGCAGCCTAATGGGACAGGGGGCAACAGATACGCAGTATTTT
.	.	TRBV18	TRBJ2-1	CASSPLQELYNEQFF	TGTGCCAGCTCACCATTACAGGAGCTATACAATGAGCAGTTCTTC
.	.	TRBV11-1	TRBJ2-1	CASTPDMGSYNEQFF	TGTGCCAGCACTCCCGACATGGGGTCCTACAATGAGCAGTTCTTC
.	.	TRBV19	TRBJ2-2	CASTPRGNTGELFF	TGTGCCAGTACCCCGCGGGGTAACACCGGGGAGCTGTTTTTT
.	.	TRBV5-1	TRBJ2-4	CASPNSRGGKNIQYF	TGCGCCAGCCCAAACTCCAGGGGGGGCAAAAACATTCAGTACTTC
.	.	TRBV5-1	TRBJ2-5	CASSLYGGTQAETQYF	TGCGCCAGCAGCTTGTATGGGGGGACGCAAGCGGAGACCCAGTACTTC
.	.	TRBV5-8	TRBJ1-6	CASSLQSLHF	TGTGCCAGCAGCTTGCAATCCCTCCACTTT
TRBD1	.	TRBV5-1	TRBJ1-3	CASSWTGYGNTIYF	TGCGCCAGCAGCTGGACAGGGTACGGAAACACCATATATTTT
.	.	TRBV7-2	TRBJ2-6	CASSRLGSGANVLTF	TGTGCCAGCAGCCGATTGGGATCTGGGGCCAACGTCCTGACTTTC
.	.	TRBV6-5	TRBJ1-1	CASSPRMNTEAFF	TGTGCCAGCAGTCCCAGGATGAACACTGAAGCTTTCTTT
TRBD2	.	TRBV7-2	TRBJ2-3	CASSPGGTDTQYF	TGTGCCAGCAGCCCCGGGGGGACAGATACGCAGTATTTT
.	.	TRBV19	TRBJ2-5	CASSIEPRERGSQYF	TGTGCCAGTAGTATAGAACCCAGGGAAAGGGGATCCCAGTACTTC
.	.	TRBV19	TRBJ2-7	CASSIWSGDEQYF	TGTGCCAGTAGTATTTGGTCGGGGGATGAGCAGTACTTC
.	once	TRBV19	TRBJ1-6	CASLDGQYNSPLHF	TGTGCCAGTCTTGACGGACAGTATAATTCACCCCTCCACTTT
.	.	TRBV21-1	TRBJ2-7	CASSLGEQYF	TGTGCCAGCAGCCTCGGCGAGCAGTACTTC
TRBD2	.	TRBV11-3	TRBJ2-1	CASSLDIAGENEQFF	TGTGCCAGCAGCTTAGATATAGCGGGAGAAAATGAGCAGTTCTTC
.	.	TRBV19	TRBJ2-6	CASSIWASGANVLTF	TGTGCCAGTAGTATATGGGCTTCTGGGGCCAACGTCCTGACTTTC
.	.	TRBV7-2	TRBJ2-5	CASSPALGETQYF	TGTGCCAGCAGCCCGGCCCTGGGAGAGACCCAGTACTTC
TRBD1	.	TRBV23-1	TRBJ1-5	CASSQSTGGGGQPQHF	TGCGCCAGCAGTCAATCGACAGGGGGCGGGGGTCAGCCCCAGCATTTT
.	.	TRBV5-1	TRBJ2-1	CASSRRAWDEQFF	TGCGCCAGCAGTAGGCGGGCCTGGGATGAGCAGTTCTTC
.	once	TRBV11-1	TRBJ1-1	CASSLDSVNTEAFF	TGTGCCAGCAGCTTAGACAGCGTGAACACTGAAGCTTTCTTT
TRBD1	.	TRBV5-3	TRBJ1-1	CARSFAPGGRTEAFF	TGTGCCAGAAGCTTTGCCCCAGGGGGTCGCACTGAAGCTTTCTTT
.	.	TRBV18	TRBJ2-7	CASSPGRVTYEQYF	TGTGCCAGCTCACCCGGTCGAGTAACCTACGAGCAGTACTTC
TRBD2	.	TRBV7-3	TRBJ2-1	CASSLSGRATEEQFF	TGTGCCAGCAGCTTAAGCGGGAGGGCCACGGAGGAGCAGTTCTTC
TRBD2	.	TRBV10-3	TRBJ2-7	CAIRSGLAGSYEQYF	TGTGCCATCAGGTCGGGACTAGCGGGATCCTACGAGCAGTACTTC
.	.	TRBV11-3	TRBJ2-3	CASSFGGADTQYF	TGTGCCAGCAGCTTCGGGGGCGCAGATACGCAGTATTTT
TRBD1	.	TRBV5-1	TRBJ2-7	CASSYPGQGIVGQYF	TGCGCCAGCAGCTACCCGGGACAGGGGATTGTGGGGCAGTACTTC
.	.	TRBV27	TRBJ1-1	CASSFGTGHTEAFF	TGTGCCAGCAGTTTTGGAACAGGACACACTGAAGCTTTCTTT
TRBD1	.	TRBV29-1	TRBJ2-7	CSVKDRVAYEQYF	TGCAGCGTAAAGGACAGGGTCGCCTACGAGCAGTACTTC
.	.	TRBV18	TRBJ2-5	CASSPQETQYF	TGTGCCAGCTCACCTCAAGAGACCCAGTACTTC
.	.	TRBV18	TRBJ2-5	CASSPTTRGYGTQYF	TGTGCCAGCTCACCAACGACAAGGGGATACGGGACCCAGTACTTC
.	.	TRBV11-2	TRBJ2-7	CASTLAAFSYEQYF	TGTGCCAGCACCCTCGCAGCCTTCTCCTACGAGCAGTACTTC